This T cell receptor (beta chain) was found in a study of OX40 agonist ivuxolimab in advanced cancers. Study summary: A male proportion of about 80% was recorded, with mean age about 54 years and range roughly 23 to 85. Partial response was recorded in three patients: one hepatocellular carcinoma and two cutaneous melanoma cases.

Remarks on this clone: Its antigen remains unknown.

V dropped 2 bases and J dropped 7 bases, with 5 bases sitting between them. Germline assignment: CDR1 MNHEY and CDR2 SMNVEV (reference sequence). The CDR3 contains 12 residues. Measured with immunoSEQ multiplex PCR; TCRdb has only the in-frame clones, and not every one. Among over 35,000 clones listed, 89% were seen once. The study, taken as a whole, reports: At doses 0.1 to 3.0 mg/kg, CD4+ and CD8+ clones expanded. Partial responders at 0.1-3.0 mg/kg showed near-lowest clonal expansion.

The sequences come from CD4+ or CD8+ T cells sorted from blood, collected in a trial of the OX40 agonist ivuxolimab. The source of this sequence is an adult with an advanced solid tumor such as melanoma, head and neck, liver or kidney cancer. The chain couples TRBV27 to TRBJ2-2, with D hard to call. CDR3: CASSLLGGELFF. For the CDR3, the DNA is TGTGCCAGCAGTTTACTGGGCGGGGAGCTGTTTTTT.